This TCR beta chain was obtained from a study of blood T cell repertoires in COVID-19. Turning to the study itself: Italy, Spain and the United States were the sources of the convalescent and acute COVID-19 samples. T cells, B-cell-depleted T cells, or PBMCs provided the cDNA or gDNA that served as material.

Participant reports of clinical history set cohort assignment. The study counted Cohort 3 donors as recovered given two negative PCRs, clearance, or symptom resolution. The CDR3 has 16 amino acids. Germline values: CDR1 MNHEY, CDR2 SVGAGI. J gave up 14 bases and V 0 bases, and 13 bases lay outside the gene matches. Sequencing was performed with immunoSEQ multiplex PCR; in TCRdb, only in-frame clones are kept and a portion is missing. The sample comprises 250,000 to 400,000 clones, over 85% of which are singletons, and 2% to 3% rests with the top ten. The sequence came from a man in his 60s who had recovered from COVID-19. Sequenced: PBMCs or T cells enriched from blood (not recorded which). The rearrangement uses TRBV6-5 and TRBJ1-6; 7 bases line up with TRBD1. Written as DNA, the CDR3 is TGTGCCAGCAGTTACTCGACACGGGACAGCCTTAGGTCCCTCCACTTT. Its protein product is CASSYSTRDSLRSLHF.